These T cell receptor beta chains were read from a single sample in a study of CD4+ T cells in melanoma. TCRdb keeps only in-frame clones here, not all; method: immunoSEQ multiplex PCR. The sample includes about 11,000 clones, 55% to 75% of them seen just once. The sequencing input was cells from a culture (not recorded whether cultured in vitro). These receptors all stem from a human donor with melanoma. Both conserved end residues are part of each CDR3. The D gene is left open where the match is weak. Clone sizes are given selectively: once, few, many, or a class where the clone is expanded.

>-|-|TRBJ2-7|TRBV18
CASSPEGNEQYF
TGTGCCAGCTCACCGGAAGGGAACGAGCAGTACTTC
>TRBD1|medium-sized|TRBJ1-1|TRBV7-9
CASSFSDRGPVEAFF
TGTGCCAGCAGCTTTTCCGACAGGGGGCCCGTTGAAGCTTTCTTT
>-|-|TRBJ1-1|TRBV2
CASRPEVGRASEAFF
TGTGCCAGCAGACCCGAGGTCGGCAGGGCTTCTGAAGCTTTCTTT
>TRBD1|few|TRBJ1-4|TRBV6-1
CASRGQGAEKLFF
TGTGCCAGCAGGGGACAGGGGGCTGAAAAACTGTTTTTT
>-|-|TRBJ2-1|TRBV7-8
CASSLTRFNEQFF
TGTGCCAGCAGCTTAACCAGATTCAATGAGCAGTTCTTC
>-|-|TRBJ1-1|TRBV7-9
CASSREGFEAFF
TGTGCCAGCAGCCGGGAAGGATTTGAAGCTTTCTTT
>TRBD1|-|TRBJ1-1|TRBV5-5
CASFLGQGNTEAFF
TGTGCAAGCTTCTTGGGACAGGGGAACACTGAAGCTTTCTTT
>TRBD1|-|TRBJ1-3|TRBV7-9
CASSLGQGAYGNTIYF
TGTGCCAGCAGCCTAGGACAGGGGGCTTATGGAAACACCATATATTTT
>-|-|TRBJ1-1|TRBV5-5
CASSFGQGGYGAFF
TGTGCCAGCAGCTTTGGCCAGGGAGGGTACGGAGCTTTCTTT
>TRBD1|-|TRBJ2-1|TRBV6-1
CASSERDRPGNEQFF
TGTGCCAGCAGTGAGAGGGACAGGCCGGGCAATGAGCAGTTCTTC
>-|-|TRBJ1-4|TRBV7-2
CASSLKRSPSGKLFF
TGTGCCAGCAGCTTAAAGCGGTCTCCGTCCGGAAAACTGTTTTTT
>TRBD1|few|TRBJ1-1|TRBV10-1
CASSFTGATEAFF
TGCGCCAGCAGCTTTACAGGGGCCACTGAAGCTTTCTTT
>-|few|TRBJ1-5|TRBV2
CASSEIRGMGSNQPQHF
TGTGCCAGCAGTGAAATCCGCGGAATGGGTAGCAATCAGCCCCAGCATTTT
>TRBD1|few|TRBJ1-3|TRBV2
CASRTGVFSGNTIYF
TGTGCCAGCAGGACAGGGGTCTTCTCTGGAAACACCATATATTTT
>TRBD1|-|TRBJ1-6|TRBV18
CASSKDRKNSPLHF
TGTGCCAGCTCAAAGGACAGGAAGAACTCACCCCTCCACTTT
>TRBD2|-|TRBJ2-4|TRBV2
CASSEVRLAVDIQYF
TGTGCCAGCAGTGAAGTAAGACTAGCGGTTGACATTCAGTACTTC
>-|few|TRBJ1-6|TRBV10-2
CASSSVGNNSPLHF
TGCGCCAGCAGTAGTGTGGGGAATAATTCACCCCTCCACTTT
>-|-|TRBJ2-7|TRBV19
CASSISSVEYYEQYF
TGTGCCAGTAGTATAAGTTCCGTGGAGTACTACGAGCAGTACTTC
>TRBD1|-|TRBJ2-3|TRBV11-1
CASSSYRGRGDTQYF
TGTGCCAGCAGCTCCTACAGGGGGCGTGGAGATACGCAGTATTTT
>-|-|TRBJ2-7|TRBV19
CAFLWAGSSYEQYF
TGTGCCTTCCTGTGGGCAGGGAGCTCCTACGAGCAGTACTTC
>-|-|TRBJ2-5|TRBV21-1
CASSKGTQGNHGQETQYF
TGTGCCAGCAGCAAAGGGACACAGGGTAATCATGGGCAAGAGACCCAGTACTTC
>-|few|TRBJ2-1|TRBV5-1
CASSLAGSDEQFF
TGCGCCAGCAGCTTGGCAGGGAGTGACGAGCAGTTCTTC